A selection of T cell receptor beta chains follows, all from one sample in a study of cytomegalovirus exposure and HLA in healthy donors. Only in-frame clones appear in the TCRdb table, and some are missing; sequencing was by immunoSEQ multiplex PCR. The sample lists over 80,000 clones, about three quarters occurring once. Sequenced: PBMCs. All receptors come from a female donor in good health and CMV-seronegative. Both conserved end residues are part of each CDR3. The order of the fields is D gene, V gene, J gene, clone size, CDR3 DNA, CDR3 protein. The D gene is left open where the match is weak. The size entry is marked missing in some rows and otherwise reads once, few, many or a size class.

>TRBD1|TRBV4-2|TRBJ1-1|few
TGTGCCAGCAGCCAGGTCGACAGGGGCACTGAAGCTTTCTTT
CASSQVDRGTEAFF
>-|TRBV13|TRBJ2-6|-
TGTGCCAGCAGCTTAGGGAGCTCTGGGGCCAACGTCCTGACTTTC
CASSLGSSGANVLTF
>-|TRBV18|TRBJ1-4|-
TGTGCCAGCTCCCCCTCTCTTGCAACTAATGAAAAACTGTTTTTT
CASSPSLATNEKLFF
>TRBD1|TRBV27|TRBJ1-1|-
TGTGCCAGCAGTTTATTGAGTGGGACAGGGAACACTGAAGCTTTCTTT
CASSLLSGTGNTEAFF
>TRBD1|TRBV7-8|TRBJ1-5|-
TGTGCCAGCAGCCACCGGACAGGCCGGAATAGCAATCAGCCCCAGCATTTT
CASSHRTGRNSNQPQHF
>TRBD2|TRBV5-1|TRBJ2-7|-
TGCGCCAGCAGCCGGACTAGCGGGAGTTACGAGCAGTACTTC
CASSRTSGSYEQYF
>TRBD1|TRBV2|TRBJ1-5|-
TGTGCCAGCGGACAGGGGCCGGGTCAGCCCCAGCATTTT
CASGQGPGQPQHF
>-|TRBV18|TRBJ2-2|few
TGTGCCAGCTCTTTGGCTGCCACCGGGGAGCTGTTTTTT
CASSLAATGELFF
>TRBD1|TRBV5-8|TRBJ1-5|-
TGTGCCAGCAGCTTGGAAGGGGGCGCGGGCAATCAGCCCCAGCATTTT
CASSLEGGAGNQPQHF
>TRBD1|TRBV9|TRBJ1-4|-
TGTGCCAGCAGCGTAGCTTGGCAGGGGGATGAAAAACTGTTTTTT
CASSVAWQGDEKLFF
>TRBD1|TRBV5-1|TRBJ1-3|once
TGCGCCAGCAGCTCCCGACAGGGAGACGCTGGAAACACCATATATTTT
CASSSRQGDAGNTIYF
>-|TRBV5-6|TRBJ2-7|-
TGTGCCAGCAGCTCAAACAGGGTTCCCTACGAGCAGTACTTC
CASSSNRVPYEQYF
>-|TRBV5-1|TRBJ1-6|-
TGCGCCAGCAGCTTGGACAAGAGTCAGGCACCCCTCCACTTT
CASSLDKSQAPLHF
>-|TRBV10-1|TRBJ2-7|-
TGCGCCAGCAGTGAGTCGGGGACTTACGAGCAGTACTTC
CASSESGTYEQYF
>-|TRBV2|TRBJ1-5|-
TGTGCCAGCAGGTTTCAGGGTGGGTACAATCAGCCCCAGCATTTT
CASRFQGGYNQPQHF
>TRBD1|TRBV5-6|TRBJ2-5|once
TGTGCCAGCAGCTCATGGGGACAGGGAGTCTGGGAGACCCAGTACTTC
CASSSWGQGVWETQYF
>TRBD2|TRBV6-4|TRBJ2-3|few
TGTGCCAGCAGTGAGGTGGCTAGCGGGGCCACAGATACGCAGTATTTT
CASSEVASGATDTQYF
>-|TRBV6-5|TRBJ1-5|-
TGTGCCAGCAGTCCCTCTCCAGGGTATCAGCCCCAGCATTTT
CASSPSPGYQPQHF
>-|TRBV28|TRBJ1-2|-
TGTGCCAGCAGTGTCAGGATGGATGACTATGGCTACACCTTC
CASSVRMDDYGYTF
>TRBD1|TRBV19|TRBJ1-2|-
TGTGCCAGTAGCCCCCGGACAGGGGGCGGCTACACCTTC
CASSPRTGGGYTF
>TRBD1|TRBV6-1|TRBJ1-3|-
TGTGCCAGCAGAACAGGGGTTGGAAACACCATATATTTT
CASRTGVGNTIYF
>TRBD1|TRBV28|TRBJ2-7|-
TGTGCCAGCAGTTTCCCCCGACAGGGGGCCTACGAGCAGTACTTC
CASSFPRQGAYEQYF
>-|TRBV4-3|TRBJ1-4|-
TGCGCCAGCAGCCAAGATCGGGTAGGGGCCGCAACTAATGAAAAACTGTTTTTT
CASSQDRVGAATNEKLFF
>TRBD2|TRBV7-3|TRBJ2-1|-
TGTGCCAGCAGCTCCCGGACTAGCGGGGGATACAATGAGCAGTTCTTC
CASSSRTSGGYNEQFF
>-|TRBV19|TRBJ1-4|once
TGTGCCAGTAGTACCTCGACAGATTATAATGAAAAACTGTTTTTT
CASSTSTDYNEKLFF
>-|TRBV7-9|TRBJ1-1|-
TGTGCCAGCAGGTTCCCGGGAGTGAACACTGAAGCTTTCTTT
CASRFPGVNTEAFF
>-|TRBV18|TRBJ1-5|-
TGTGCCAGCTCACCACTCTCAGGATTTTCCAATCAGCCCCAGCATTTT
CASSPLSGFSNQPQHF
>-|TRBV7-2|TRBJ1-1|-
TGTGCCAGCAGCCACCTTACCAGGCCGAACACTGAAGCTTTCTTT
CASSHLTRPNTEAFF